This record looks at one T cell receptor (beta chain) sequence and its context. Its antigen is as yet unknown. The data originate from a study of T cell repertoires in cytomegalovirus infection. Study at large: Recently described HLA-C-restricted plus well-studied HLA-B-restricted CMV epitopes were used. Carrying CMV and the relevant HLA type showed in public TCR beta signatures.

TCRdb processed the reads anew with MiXCR; each CDR3 protein has one entry. The table records hundreds of thousands of distinct CDR3 sequences, around 32% of them present only once. The sample consisted of cultured PBMCs, taken from culture after CMV antigen stimulation. This TCR came from a human donor in good health (CMV status not recorded). Some clones in this sample may be carry-over from other donors' samples.

CDR3 sequence reads: CASSLEVEGPHAGANVLTF. CDR3 DNA sequence: TGTGCCAGCAGCTTAGAGGTGGAGGGGCCCCACGCTGGGGCCAACGTCCTGACTTTC. V and J are TRBV7-2 and TRBJ2-6; maybe TRBD2 (6 bases). Germline CDR1 SGHTA, CDR2 FQGNSA. The CDR3 is 19 residues long. The V gene lost 1 base and the J gene lost 2 bases, with 18 bases spanning the gap.